A single sample is the source of the 29 T cell receptor beta chains below, sequenced in a study of T cells in Graves' hyperthyroidism and ophthalmopathy. There were TCR beta CDR3 regions amplified from RNA transcripts. During a first-round RT-PCR of the TCR CDR3, the HTBI primer set was used. TCRdb reprocessed the multiplex PCR reads with MiXCR, giving one entry per CDR3 protein. The sample includes some 690,000 distinct CDR3 sequences, roughly a sixth seen only once; the top ten take roughly 16%. Source material: blood. Every receptor here comes from a man aged 50-60 years with Graves' hyperthyroidism.

Concerning this clonotype itself: A much larger clone lies one base from this, so it may be a read error. The chain links TRBV15 to TRBJ2-6; a possible D gene is TRBD2 (6 bases). Trimming stripped 5 bases from V and 14 bases from J, with 19 bases between. Germline CDR1 is LNHNV and CDR2 is YYDKDF (reference sequence). This CDR3 contains 14 residues. CDR3 sequence: CATSPLKEGRFLTF. The CDR3 DNA reads TGTGCCACCAGCCCTCTCAAGGAGGGACGCTTCCTGACTTTC. The full variable domain, in which reference TRBV15 and TRBJ2-6 provide the parts outside the CDR3, is DAMVIQNPRYQVTQFGKPVTLSCSQTLNHNVMYWYQQKSSQAPKLLFHYYDKDFNNEADTPDNFQSRRPNTSFCFLDIRSPGLGDTAMYLCATSPLKEGRFLTFGAGSRLTVL.

This clonotype came up many times. The rearrangement joins TRBV28 to TRBJ1-1; TRBD1 might be the D (5 bases). Trimming took 9 bases from V and 5 from J, leaving 7 bases between them. CDR1 and CDR2 from the germline V gene are MDHEN and SYDVKM. The CDR3 consists of 10 residues. In nucleotides, the CDR3 is TGTGCCAGTCGGGGGACTGAAGCTTTCTTT. Translation gives CASRGTEAFF.

This clonotype has at least ten counts. This sequence joins TRBV18 and TRBJ2-5; 7 positions agree with TRBD2. V lost 0 bases to trimming and J lost 5 bases; unmatched junction nucleotides: 6. The CDR3 is made up of 15 amino acids. Germline V lookup: CDR1 KGHSH, CDR2 LQKENI. The CDR3 DNA reads as TGTGCCAGCTCACCACCTGGCGGGAGACTGGAGACCCAGTACTTC. Its protein product is CASSPPGGRLETQYF.

In this sample, this clonotype turned up many times. The chain carries TRBV20-1 and TRBJ1-4; D might be TRBD1 (6 bases). Germline CDR1 reads DFQATT; CDR2 reads SNEGSKA (reference sequence). This CDR3 is built from 14 residues. V was clipped by 3 bases and J by 8 bases, with 16 bases between them. In nucleotides, the CDR3 is TGCAGTGCTAGGGGGGGGCAGGGCCGAGAAAAACTGTTTTTT. It is translated as CSARGGQGREKLFF.

There are many counts of this clonotype. The chain couples TRBV28 to TRBJ2-7; a possible D gene is TRBD2 (5 bases). This CDR3 comprises 14 residues. Trimming took 2 bases from V and 3 from J, leaving 11 bases between them. Germline values: CDR1 MDHEN, CDR2 SYDVKM. Written as DNA, the CDR3 is TGTGCCAGCAGTTTACCCAGCGGTCTCTACGAGCAGTACTTC. As protein: CASSLPSGLYEQYF.

The rearrangement uses TRBV15 and TRBJ1-1, with a possible D match to TRBD1 (6 bases). Germline CDR1 is LNHNV and CDR2 is YYDKDF (reference sequence). V was cut by 0 bases and J by 2 bases, with 13 bases left in between. The CDR3 has 16 residues. DNA of the CDR3: TGTGCCACCAGCAGAGATCGTTTGGACAGCAACACTGAAGCTTTCTTT. This encodes CATSRDRLDSNTEAFF.

The chain combines TRBV6-1 with TRBJ1-2, with D maybe TRBD1 (5 bases). This CDR3 is built from 13 residues. Per the germline V gene, CDR1 is MNHNS and CDR2 is SASEGT. The V and J ends lost 6 bases and 5 bases respectively, with 13 bases between them. The CDR3 bases are TGTGCCAGCAGGGACAACGTACGGTATGGCTACACCTTC. It encodes CASRDNVRYGYTF.

This clonotype was found many times. The V call is TRBV7-9, the J call TRBJ2-5, with D tentatively TRBD2 (5 bases). CDR3 size: 14 residues. CDR1 and CDR2 (germline): SEHNR, FQNEAQ (reference sequence). Between the trimmed V and J ends, which lost 5 bases and 2 bases, there was a span of 12 bases. The chain's CDR3 is CASSAIDYQETQYF. Here the CDR3 DNA reads TGTGCCAGCAGCGCTATTGACTATCAAGAGACCCAGTACTTC.

A note on this clonotype: This clone may be a read error of a much larger clone one base away. The chain joins TRBV9 to TRBJ2-3, with 10 nucleotides matching TRBD1. Germline V gene sequence: CDR1 SGDLS, CDR2 YYNGEE. The CDR3 runs 15 residues. V lost 4 bases to trimming and J lost 10 bases; unmatched junction nucleotides: 12. This chain's CDR3 is CASSRQGALTDAQYF. CDR3 coding DNA: TGTGCCAGCAGCCGACAGGGGGCTTTGACGGATGCGCAGTATTTT.

V usage is TRBV29-1 and J usage is TRBJ2-2; TRBD1 aligns across 8 bases. The junction had 4 bases not matched to a gene; V was cut back by 7 bases and J by 3 bases. CDR1 SQVTM and CDR2 ANQGSEA come from the germline V gene. This CDR3 has 13 residues. The CDR3 is CSGGQGHTGELFF. As DNA, the CDR3 is TGCAGCGGCGGACAGGGTCACACCGGGGAGCTGTTTTTT.

In the case of this clonotype: A far bigger clonotype differs at one base, so this is likely a read error. The chain links TRBV12-3 or TRBV12-4 to TRBJ2-2, with TRBD1 as a possible D gene (5 bases). The CDR3 sequence is 14 residues long. The CDR3 DNA reads TGTACCAGCAGTTTGCAGGGGAACACCGGGGAGCTGTTTTTT. Translation gives CTSSLQGNTGELFF.

The chain recombines TRBV5-1 with TRBJ2-4; 8 nucleotides align to TRBD2. In germline, CDR1 is SGHRS, CDR2 YFSETQ. This CDR3 is 15 amino acids long. J was trimmed by 2 bases and V by 5 bases; bases with no gene match: 6. This CDR3 reads CASRVLAGTKNIQYF. As DNA, the CDR3 is TGCGCCAGCAGAGTCCTAGCGGGTACCAAAAACATTCAGTACTTC.

This clonotype was seen more than once but under ten times. V and J are TRBV27 and TRBJ1-2; 9 positions match TRBD1. J lost 6 bases, V lost 4 bases, and 15 bases had no gene match. Germline V gene lookup returns CDR1 MNHEY and CDR2 SMNVEV (reference sequence). This CDR3 is built from 17 residues. CDR3 region: CASSSSRTGAFLNGYTF. The CDR3 region has the DNA TGTGCCAGCAGTTCATCTAGGACAGGGGCTTTTCTCAATGGCTACACCTTC.

This chain joins TRBV11-2 and TRBJ2-5, with D tentatively TRBD2 (5 bases). In germline, CDR1 is SGHAT, CDR2 FQNNGV. Trimming cost V 1 base and J 4 bases, with 10 bases left between them. CDR3 length: 14 residues. The CDR3 coding sequence is TGTGCCAGCAGCTTAGGGGGAGAAGGAGAGACCCAGTACTTC. Amino acid sequence: CASSLGGEGETQYF.

The V gene is TRBV29-1, the J gene TRBJ2-5; 9 nucleotides match TRBD2. The CDR3 runs to 15 residues. The germline V gene encodes CDR1 SQVTM and CDR2 ANQGSEA. Losses at the gene ends were 4 bases for V and 5 bases for J; bases not matched to a gene: 11. CDR3 sequence reads: CSVGGGLAGVETQYF. The CDR3 coding sequence is TGCAGCGTTGGAGGGGGGTTAGCGGGAGTGGAGACCCAGTACTTC.

Ten or more counts support this clonotype. The CDR3 region has the DNA TGTGCCAGCAGTGGCCCGGGTCCAGGGTACGAGCAGTACTTC. It codes for CASSGPGPGYEQYF. The genes are TRBV27 and TRBJ2-7; D may be TRBD1 (5 bases). The germline V gene has CDR1 MNHEY and CDR2 SMNVEV (reference sequence). The germline V and J ends were trimmed by 5 bases and 4 bases, with 15 bases remaining between them. The CDR3 totals 14 residues.

V is TRBV5-6 and J is TRBJ1-6; 8 nucleotides align to TRBD1. Trimming cost V 2 bases and J 9 bases; bases outside gene matches: 7. CDR1 is SGHDT, CDR2 YYEEEE, per germline. This CDR3 contains 15 residues. CDR3 in DNA: TGTGCCAGCAGCTTCCCCCCAGGGGGCAGTTCACCCCTCCACTTT. Translation gives CASSFPPGGSSPLHF.

In the case of this clonotype: Since a much larger clone is just one base distant, this may be a read error. The CDR3 does not end in the conserved phenylalanine or tryptophan, so this is likely a read error. The genes are TRBV12-3 or TRBV12-4 and TRBJ2-3; 8 bases fit TRBD2. Germline trimming cut 7 bases from V and 7 bases from J; bases unmatched to any gene: 10. The CDR3 has 14 amino acids. The CDR3 reads CASIFAGGEHTQYS. The CDR3, as DNA: TGTGCCAGCATCTTTGCGGGGGGCGAACATACGCAGTATTCT.

This CDR3 is CASSLGPLAETQYF. The CDR3 bases are TGCGCCAGCAGCTTGGGGCCCCTCGCGGAGACCCAGTACTTC. The J gene is TRBJ2-5, the V gene TRBV5-1; D uncertain. The V gene lost 0 bases and the J gene lost 5 bases, with 11 bases spanning the gap. Looked up from germline, CDR1 is SGHRS and CDR2 is YFSETQ. The CDR3 totals 14 residues.

Ten or more counts support this clonotype. The J gene is TRBJ2-1, the V gene TRBV28; 7 nucleotides line up with TRBD2. Germline V gene data show CDR1 as MDHEN and CDR2 as SYDVKM. The CDR3 is made up of 15 amino acids. After removal of 7 bases from V and 10 bases from J, the junction contained 16 bases not matched to a gene. This CDR3 is CASNPTRREVREQFF. CDR3 nucleotides: TGTGCCAGCAACCCGACCCGACGGGAGGTTAGGGAGCAGTTCTTC.

This clonotype was counted many times. The chain is built from TRBV11-2 and TRBJ2-4, with D unresolved. This CDR3 has 15 amino acids. Looked up from germline, CDR1 is SGHAT and CDR2 is FQNNGV. V was trimmed by 2 bases and J by 1 base, leaving 9 bases between them. DNA of the CDR3: TGTGCCAGCAGCTTATGGACCGAGGCCAAAAACATTCAGTACTTC. Translated, it gives CASSLWTEAKNIQYF. Filled out from reference TRBV11-2 and TRBJ2-4, the complete variable domain reads EAGVAQSPRYKIIEKRQSVAFWCNPISGHATLYWYQQILGQGPKLLIQFQNNGVVDDSQLPKDRFSAERLKGVDSTLKIQPAKLEDSAVYLCASSLWTEAKNIQYFGAGTRLSVL.

There are many counts of this clonotype. The rearrangement uses TRBV2 and TRBJ2-1; TRBD1 might be the D (6 bases). This CDR3 region has 15 residues. CDR1 and CDR2 (germline): SNHLY, FYNNEI. Deletions cut 2 bases from V and 3 bases from J, with 11 bases between. The CDR3 sequence: CASSEKGEFYNEQFF. The DNA of the CDR3 is TGTGCCAGCAGTGAAAAGGGGGAATTCTACAATGAGCAGTTCTTC.

This chain links TRBV19 with TRBJ2-1; D remains unclear. Trimming took off 6 bases at V and 7 bases at J, with 19 bases between the two ends. Germline loops: CDR1 LNHDA, CDR2 SQIVND (reference sequence). The CDR3 is made up of 15 amino acids. The CDR3 DNA follows: TGTGCCAGTAGAGCCCCAGCCCCGGTCGTGAATGAGCAGTTCTTC. This encodes CASRAPAPVVNEQFF.

Details on this clonotype: A much larger clone lies one base from this, so it may be a read error. The chain employs TRBV29-1 and TRBJ2-7; 9 bases fit TRBD2. Germline loops: CDR1 SQVTM, CDR2 ANQGSEA. This CDR3 is 15 amino acids long. CDR3 DNA: TGCAGCGTTGAAGAAGGGGGACTAGCTTCCTACGAGCAGTGCTTC. It translates to CSVEEGGLASYEQCF.

This clonotype was counted between two and nine times. This rearrangement joins TRBV20-1 to TRBJ1-6, with a possible D match to TRBD1 (5 bases). Germline assignment: CDR1 DFQATT and CDR2 SNEGSKA (reference sequence). This CDR3 contains 17 residues. V lost 1 base and J 2 bases, leaving 15 bases between the germline ends. Written as DNA, the CDR3 is TGCAGTGCTAGAGCCGCGGGGGGTCTACCCTATAATTCACCCCTCCACTTT. This translates into CSARAAGGLPYNSPLHF.

This chain joins TRBV20-1 and TRBJ1-2; 9 bases line up with TRBD1. J gave up 3 bases and V 6 bases, and 8 bases lay outside the gene matches. CDR1 and CDR2 from the germline V gene are DFQATT and SNEGSKA (reference sequence). This CDR3 has 14 amino acids. This CDR3 is CSAPPDRGDYGYTF. In nucleotides, the CDR3 is TGCAGTGCCCCGCCGGACAGGGGAGACTATGGCTACACCTTC.

V gene TRBV7-9 combines with J gene TRBJ2-5, with D perhaps matching TRBD2 (5 bases). This CDR3 is 19 amino acids long. Between the trimmed V and J ends, which lost 5 bases and 5 bases, there was a span of 30 bases. Germline V gene data show CDR1 as SEHNR and CDR2 as FQNEAQ (reference sequence). The CDR3 coding sequence is TGTGCCAGCAGCACCCTTGAAGTTTCAGCGGAACCCCTTAGGGAGACCCAGTACTTC. Translating it yields CASSTLEVSAEPLRETQYF.

This clonotype was observed a few times. The chain combines TRBV28 with TRBJ1-2, with D perhaps matching TRBD1 (6 bases). The germline CDR1 and CDR2 sequences are MDHEN and SYDVKM. V was cut by 11 bases and J by 2 bases, with 9 bases left in between. The CDR3 spans 11 residues. In DNA, the CDR3 is TGTGCCGCGACAGGAAACTATGGCTACACCTTC. It yields the protein CAATGNYGYTF.

This clonotype was seen more than once but under ten times. The chain has TRBV27 and TRBJ1-2; D not certain. The CDR3 covers 16 residues. Germline V CDR1 and CDR2: MNHEY, SMNVEV (reference sequence). The V gene lost 6 bases and the J gene lost 6 bases, with 23 bases spanning the gap. The CDR3 coding sequence is TGTGCCAGCAGGACCCTCGGACCGTCTTCAAGGGATGGCTACACCTTC. As protein: CASRTLGPSSRDGYTF.